This record concerns one TCR beta chain sequence. Antigen: not known. This CDR3 contains 13 residues. Germline V gives CDR1 SNHLY, CDR2 FYNNEI. Trimming cost V 7 bases and J 4 bases, with 13 bases left between them. TCRdb's copy holds only in-frame clones and misses some; the assay was immunoSEQ multiplex PCR. The table includes under 45,000 clones, just under 97% detected once. This entry belongs to a study of Tregs in tolerant kidney transplant recipients. The TCR comes from a human donor in good health. V and J are TRBV2 and TRBJ1-2; TRBD1 might be the D (6 bases). Sequenced input: Tregs from blood cultured with allogeneic cells. The CDR3 here is CASKRGRGYGYTF. For the CDR3, the DNA is TGTGCCAGCAAGCGGGGGCGTGGCTATGGCTACACCTTC.